This T cell receptor beta chain was sequenced in a study of blood T cell repertoires in COVID-19. As for the study in general: Samples of COVID-19 (acute and convalescent) were obtained from the United States, Italy and Spain. PBMCs, B-cell-depleted T cells, or T cells provided the cDNA or gDNA that made up the material.

V lost 5 bases to trimming and J lost 4 bases; unmatched junction nucleotides: 2. The length of the CDR3 is 14 residues. Germline CDR1 is MDHEN and CDR2 is SYDVKM. Assay: immunoSEQ multiplex PCR; the TCRdb copy retains only in-frame clones and omits some. The profile covers 300,000 to 400,000 clones, with around 87% appearing a single time and 7.8% taken by the ten largest. The sample was peripheral blood. The chain recombines TRBV28 with TRBJ2-7; TRBD2 aligns across 13 bases. This receptor was identified in a woman between 50 and 59 years old who had recovered from COVID-19. In DNA form, the CDR3 reads TGTGCCAGCAGTGGGACTAGCGGGAAGTACGAGCAGTACTTC. Protein product: CASSGTSGKYEQYF.